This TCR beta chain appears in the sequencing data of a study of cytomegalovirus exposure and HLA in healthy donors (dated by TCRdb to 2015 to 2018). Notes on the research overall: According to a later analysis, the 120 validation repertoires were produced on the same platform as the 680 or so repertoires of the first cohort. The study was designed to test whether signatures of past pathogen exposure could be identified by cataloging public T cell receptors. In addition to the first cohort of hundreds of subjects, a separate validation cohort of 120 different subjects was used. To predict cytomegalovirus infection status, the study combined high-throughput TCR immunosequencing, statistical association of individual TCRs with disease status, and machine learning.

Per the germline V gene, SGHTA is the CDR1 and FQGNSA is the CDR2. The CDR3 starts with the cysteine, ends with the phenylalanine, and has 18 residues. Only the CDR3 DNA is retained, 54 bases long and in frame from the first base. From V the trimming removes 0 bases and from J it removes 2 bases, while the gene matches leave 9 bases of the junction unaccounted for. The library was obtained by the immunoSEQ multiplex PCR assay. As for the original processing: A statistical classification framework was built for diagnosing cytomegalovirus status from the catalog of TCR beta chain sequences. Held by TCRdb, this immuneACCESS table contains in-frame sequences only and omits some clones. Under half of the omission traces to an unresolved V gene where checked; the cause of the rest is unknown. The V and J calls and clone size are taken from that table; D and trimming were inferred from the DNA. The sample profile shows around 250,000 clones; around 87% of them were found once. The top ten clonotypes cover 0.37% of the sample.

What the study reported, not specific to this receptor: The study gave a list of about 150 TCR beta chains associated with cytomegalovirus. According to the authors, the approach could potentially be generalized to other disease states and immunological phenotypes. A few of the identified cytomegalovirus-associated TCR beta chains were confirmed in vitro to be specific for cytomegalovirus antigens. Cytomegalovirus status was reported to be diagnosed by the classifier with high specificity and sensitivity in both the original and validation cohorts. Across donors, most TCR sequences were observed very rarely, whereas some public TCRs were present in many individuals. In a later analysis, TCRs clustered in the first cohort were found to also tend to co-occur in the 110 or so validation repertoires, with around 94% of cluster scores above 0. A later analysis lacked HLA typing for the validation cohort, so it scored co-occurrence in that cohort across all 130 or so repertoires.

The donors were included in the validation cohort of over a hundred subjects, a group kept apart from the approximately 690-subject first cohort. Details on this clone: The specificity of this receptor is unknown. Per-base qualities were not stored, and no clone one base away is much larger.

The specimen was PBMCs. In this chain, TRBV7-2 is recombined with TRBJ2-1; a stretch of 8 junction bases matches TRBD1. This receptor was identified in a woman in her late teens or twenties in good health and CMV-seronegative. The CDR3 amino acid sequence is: CASSLASRGPLTYNEQFF. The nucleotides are TGTGCCAGCAGCTTAGCAAGCAGGGGGCCACTTACCTACAATGAGCAGTTCTTC.